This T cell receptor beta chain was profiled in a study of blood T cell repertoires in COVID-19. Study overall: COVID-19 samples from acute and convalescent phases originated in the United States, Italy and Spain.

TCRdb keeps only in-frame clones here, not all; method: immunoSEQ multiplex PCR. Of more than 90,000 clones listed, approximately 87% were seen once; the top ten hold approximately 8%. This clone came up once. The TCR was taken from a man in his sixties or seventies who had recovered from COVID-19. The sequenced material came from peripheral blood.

The CDR3 loop reads CASSVHPGTSGNSYEQYF. Written as DNA, the CDR3 is TGTGCCAGCAGCGTCCACCCCGGGACTAGCGGCAACTCCTACGAGCAGTACTTC. The chain carries TRBV7-8 and TRBJ2-7; TRBD2 aligns across 11 bases. V trimming: 5 bases; J trimming: 0 bases; junction bases outside the gene matches: 12. Germline assignment: CDR1 SGHVS and CDR2 FQNEAQ. The CDR3 has 18 amino acids. Filled out from reference TRBV7-8 and TRBJ2-7, the complete variable domain reads GAGVSQSPRYKVAKRGQDVALRCDPISGHVSLFWYQQALGQGPEFLTYFQNEAQLDKSGLPSDRFFAERPEGSVSTLKIQRTQQEDSAVYLCASSVHPGTSGNSYEQYFGPGTRLTVT.